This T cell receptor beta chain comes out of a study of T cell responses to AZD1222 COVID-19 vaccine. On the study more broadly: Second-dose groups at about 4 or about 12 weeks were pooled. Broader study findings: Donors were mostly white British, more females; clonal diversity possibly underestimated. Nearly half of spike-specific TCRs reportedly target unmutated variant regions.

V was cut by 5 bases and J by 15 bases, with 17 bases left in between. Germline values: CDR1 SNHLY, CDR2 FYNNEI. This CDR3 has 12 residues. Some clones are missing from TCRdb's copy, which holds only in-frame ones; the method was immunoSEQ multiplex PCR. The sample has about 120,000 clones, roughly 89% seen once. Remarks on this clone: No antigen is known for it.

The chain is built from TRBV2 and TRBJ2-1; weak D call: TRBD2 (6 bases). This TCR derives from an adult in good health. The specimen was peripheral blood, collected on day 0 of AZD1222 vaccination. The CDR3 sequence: CASSIPGLRPFF. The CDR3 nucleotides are TGTGCCAGCAGTATTCCGGGACTTCGCCCGTTCTTC.